These 28 T cell receptor beta chains were all obtained from the same sample, sequenced in a study of shared clonotypes between healthy human individuals. Clones were sequenced by immunoSEQ multiplex PCR, and TCRdb holds only the in-frame ones, with some missing. The table lists fewer than 650,000 clones, 76% of them singletons. The sequenced sample consisted of PBMCs. All receptors derive from a woman in her thirties or forties in good health. Some clones in this sample may be carry-over from other donors' samples.

The chain combines TRBV7-2 with TRBJ2-2, with TRBD2 identical over 7 bases. The CDR3 is 17 residues long. V lost 4 bases to trimming and J lost 5 bases; unmatched junction nucleotides: 13. CDR1 and CDR2 (germline): SGHTA, FQGNSA. CDR3 region: CASSSFGGRAGTGELFF. The CDR3 nucleotides are TGTGCCAGCAGCTCCTTCGGAGGGAGGGCCGGGACCGGGGAGCTGTTTTTT.

This clone occurred a few times. The gene calls are TRBV6-6 and TRBJ1-1; a possible D gene is TRBD1 (5 bases). Germline CDR1 is MNHNY and CDR2 is SVGAGI (reference sequence). Trimming left V 0 bases short and J 5 bases short, with 13 bases between. This CDR3 has 15 residues. Here the CDR3 DNA reads TGTGCCAGCAGTTACTCGGGGGGAGACTTGACTGAAGCTTTCTTT. This encodes CASSYSGGDLTEAFF.

CDR3 sequence reads: CASSLIEGTEAFF. In nucleotides, the CDR3 is TGTGCCAGCAGCTTAATCGAGGGGACTGAAGCTTTCTTT. This chain joins TRBV7-3 and TRBJ1-1; D possibly corresponds to TRBD1 (5 bases). The germline V gene encodes CDR1 SGHTA and CDR2 FQGTGA. The CDR3 loop spans 13 amino acids. With 1 base removed from V and 5 bases from J, the gap between germline ends came to 8 bases.

The chain has TRBV29-1 and TRBJ2-1, with 11 nucleotides matching TRBD2. CDR3 size: 13 residues. Germline lookup yields CDR1 SQVTM and CDR2 ANQGSEA. V trimming: 5 bases; J trimming: 6 bases; junction bases outside the gene matches: 3. The CDR3, as DNA: TGCAGCGTTACTAGCGGGAGCGGCAATGAGCAGTTCTTC. Its protein product is CSVTSGSGNEQFF.

The J gene is TRBJ2-3, the V gene TRBV4-2; the D gene is possibly TRBD2 (6 bases). V dropped 0 bases and J dropped 6 bases, with 19 bases sitting between them. There are 17 residues in the CDR3. CDR1 and CDR2 from the germline V gene are LGHNA and YNFKEQ. CDR3 DNA sequence: TGTGCCAGCAGCCAAGAGCCACTAGCTGCCAGTGGGGATACGCAGTATTTT. It codes for CASSQEPLAASGDTQYF.

The sample holds many counts of this clone. The J gene is TRBJ2-7, the V gene TRBV6-1; possibly TRBD2 for D (5 bases). The CDR3 is made up of 15 amino acids. Trimming shortened V by 3 bases and J by 3 bases, and 15 bases separated the two germline ends. In germline, CDR1 is MNHNS, CDR2 SASEGT. The CDR3 protein is CASSESGRVGYEQYF. The CDR3 DNA sequence: TGTGCCAGCAGTGAGTCCGGGCGGGTGGGCTACGAGCAGTACTTC.

The chain recombines TRBV7-3 with TRBJ2-1, with D possibly matching TRBD1 (5 bases). The CDR3 length is 12 residues. V dropped 5 bases and J dropped 7 bases, with 9 bases sitting between them. Per germline, CDR1 SGHTA and CDR2 FQGTGA. The CDR3 DNA reads TGTGCCAGCAGCCTTAGGGGAAATGAGCAGTTCTTC. It codes for CASSLRGNEQFF.

The chain joins TRBV5-6 to TRBJ1-2, with D possibly matching TRBD1 (5 bases). Germline loops: CDR1 SGHDT, CDR2 YYEEEE. Trimming took off 4 bases at V and 2 bases at J, with 15 bases between the two ends. There are 15 residues in the CDR3. CDR3 bases: TGTGCCAGCAGCGCGGGGGTAGGGCGGAACTATGGCTACACCTTC. Protein sequence: CASSAGVGRNYGYTF.

The chain links TRBV7-2 to TRBJ1-5; TRBD1 is a possible D gene (5 bases). V shed 5 bases and J shed 0 bases, with 8 bases lying between them. The CDR3 covers 14 residues. Germline CDR1 is SGHTA and CDR2 is FQGNSA. The CDR3 protein is CASSRQNSNQPQHF. DNA of the CDR3: TGTGCCAGCAGCCGACAGAATAGCAATCAGCCCCAGCATTTT.

This clone was seen a handful of times. This chain uses TRBV21-1 with TRBJ1-1; the table's D call of TRBD1 was not tested on the DNA. TRBV21-1 is designated a pseudogene. The CDR3 loop spans 13 amino acids. CDR3 nucleotides: TGTGCCAGCAGCGGCAGGGGGAACACTGAAGCTTTCTTT. It yields the protein CASSGRGNTEAFF.

This sequence joins TRBV5-6 and TRBJ2-3; 7 nucleotides agree with TRBD2. The germline gives CDR1 SGHDT, CDR2 YYEEEE. CDR3 length: 17 residues. V gave up 0 bases and J gave up 3 bases; unmatched junction bases: 10. The CDR3 sequence is CASSLGSRTSLTDTQYF. In DNA form, the CDR3 reads TGTGCCAGCAGCTTGGGAAGCAGGACTAGTTTAACAGATACGCAGTATTTT.

The V gene is TRBV6-6, the J gene TRBJ2-1, with D unclear. The CDR3 is made up of 14 amino acids. Trimming took 5 bases from V and 7 from J, leaving 15 bases between them. CDR1 is MNHNY, CDR2 SVGAGI, per germline (reference sequence). The CDR3 protein is CASSPNSPRNEQFF. The CDR3, as DNA: TGTGCCAGCAGTCCGAACTCCCCTAGGAATGAGCAGTTCTTC.

This clone has only a few counts. The chain is built from TRBV19 and TRBJ1-5; tentatively, D is TRBD1 (5 bases). The CDR3 is 17 amino acids. With 3 bases removed from V and 1 base from J, the gap between germline ends came to 16 bases. CDR1 and CDR2 from the germline V gene are LNHDA and SQIVND (reference sequence). CDR3 DNA: TGTGCCAGTAGTATTTGGCAGGGAATAGGCAGCAATCAGCCCCAGCATTTT. Translating it yields CASSIWQGIGSNQPQHF.

The chain links TRBV7-9 to TRBJ2-7; 7 bases match TRBD2. The germline CDR1 and CDR2 sequences are SEHNR and FQNEAQ (reference sequence). Unmatched junction bases numbered 5, after V lost 0 bases and J lost 6 bases. The CDR3 has 14 residues. This CDR3 is CASSLAGGPGEQYF. The CDR3 nucleotides are TGTGCCAGCAGCTTAGCGGGAGGGCCGGGCGAGCAGTACTTC.

As regards this clone: An end of the junction differs from the germline gene, which may be a read error. The chain carries TRBV11-2 and TRBJ1-1; D ambiguous. Per germline, CDR1 SGHAT and CDR2 FQNNGV. The CDR3 is 14 amino acids. The CDR3 coding sequence is TGTGCCAGCAGTTTAGCTACCGGGAACACTGAAGCTTTCTTT. Protein sequence: CASSLATGNTEAFF.

This rearrangement joins TRBV11-1 to TRBJ2-1; 10 positions match TRBD1. The V gene end was trimmed by 5 bases and the J gene end by 9 bases; junction bases not matched to a gene: 7. The CDR3 covers 14 residues. The V gene's germline CDR1 is SGHAT and CDR2 FQDESV (reference sequence). DNA of the CDR3: TGTGCCAGCAGCCTCCAGACAGGGGGCGGTGAGCAGTTCTTC. It specifies CASSLQTGGGEQFF.

On this clone: Other DNA sequences within the sample encode an identical CDR3. This rearrangement joins TRBV5-1 to TRBJ2-3, with unresolved D. Germline V CDR1 and CDR2: SGHRS, YFSETQ. V was pared by 2 bases and J by 1 base, with 5 bases between. The length of the CDR3 is 13 residues. The CDR3 spells CASSFSGTDTQYF. CDR3 nucleotide sequence: TGCGCCAGCAGCTTTTCGGGCACAGATACGCAGTATTTT.

This clone was counted once. The rearrangement links TRBV4-1 to TRBJ2-7; 8 bases map to TRBD2. The CDR3 has 15 residues. CDR1 is MGHRA, CDR2 YSYEKL, per germline. With 1 base clipped from V and 3 bases from J, the junction kept 5 bases outside the gene matches. DNA of the CDR3: TGCGCCAGCAGCCAAGGGTTTAGCGGGAACTACGAGCAGTACTTC. Its translation is CASSQGFSGNYEQYF.

The chain joins TRBV27 to TRBJ2-2; 12 bases map to TRBD1. Per germline, CDR1 MNHEY and CDR2 SMNVEV (reference sequence). Germline trimming cut 6 bases from V and 9 bases from J; bases unmatched to any gene: 8. This CDR3 has 15 residues. As DNA, the CDR3 is TGTGCCAGCAGCCCGGGACAGGGGGCCGTCTGGGAGCTGTTTTTT. Encoded protein: CASSPGQGAVWELFF.

The V and J genes are TRBV30 and TRBJ1-2, with D hard to call. V dropped 4 bases and J dropped 2 bases, with 11 bases sitting between them. CDR1 is GTSNPN, CDR2 SVGIG, per germline (reference sequence). This CDR3 has 13 residues. CDR3 loop: CAWTAQENYGYTF. Written as DNA, the CDR3 is TGTGCCTGGACAGCTCAGGAGAACTATGGCTACACCTTC.

The rearrangement uses TRBV28 and TRBJ2-1; unclear D gene. CDR3 length equals 13 residues. Germline V gene sequence: CDR1 MDHEN, CDR2 SYDVKM. Between the trimmed V and J ends, which lost 5 bases and 4 bases, there was a span of 9 bases. The CDR3 DNA reads as TGTGCCAGCAGTAGACCAGAATACAATGAGCAGTTCTTC. It specifies CASSRPEYNEQFF.

The rearrangement links TRBV30 to TRBJ2-7; 7 nucleotides line up with TRBD1. Germline trimming cut 2 bases from V and 9 bases from J; bases unmatched to any gene: 7. The germline gives CDR1 GTSNPN, CDR2 SVGIG (reference sequence). This CDR3 comprises 12 residues. The CDR3 sequence: CAWSLGTGVQYF. Here the CDR3 DNA reads TGTGCCTGGAGTCTCGGAACAGGGGTGCAGTACTTC. The full variable domain, in which reference TRBV30 and TRBJ2-7 provide the parts outside the CDR3, is SQTIHQWPATLVQPVGSPLSLECTVEGTSNPNLYWYRQAAGRGLQLLFYSVGIGQISSEVPQNLSASRPQDRQFILSSKKLLLSDSGFYLCAWSLGTGVQYFGPGTRLTVT.

The rearrangement joins TRBV18 to TRBJ2-6; no clear D. The V and J ends lost 3 bases and 0 bases respectively, with 3 bases between them. The CDR3 length is 14 residues. CDR1 KGHSH and CDR2 LQKENI come from the germline V gene. The CDR3 loop reads CASSPISGANVLTF. The CDR3 nucleotides are TGTGCCAGCTCACCTATCTCTGGGGCCAACGTCCTGACTTTC.

The CDR3 DNA reads as TGCGCCAGCAGTGAGGGGGTAGCGGGAGTGTACGAGCAGTACTTC. Translation gives CASSEGVAGVYEQYF. The V call is TRBV10-1, the J call TRBJ2-7, with 9 bases lining up with TRBD2. Germline CDR1 is WNHNN and CDR2 is SYGVQD (reference sequence). The V gene end was trimmed by 2 bases and the J gene end by 4 bases; junction bases not matched to a gene: 6. The CDR3 is 15 amino acids.

The J gene is TRBJ2-2, the V gene TRBV11-3; D is unresolved. The V end was cut by 4 bases, the J end by 6 bases, with 9 bases between. Germline V gene sequence: CDR1 SGHNT, CDR2 YENEEA. This CDR3 comprises 13 residues. This CDR3 is CASSSRPAGELFF. CDR3 in DNA: TGTGCCAGCAGCTCGAGGCCGGCCGGGGAGCTGTTTTTT.

The V gene is TRBV11-2, the J gene TRBJ2-1; 7 bases are shared with TRBD1. This CDR3 has 15 residues. With 3 bases clipped from V and 8 bases from J, the junction kept 10 bases outside the gene matches. Germline V CDR1 and CDR2: SGHAT, FQNNGV. CDR3 loop: CASSFGRGPRHEQFF. The CDR3 bases are TGTGCCAGCAGCTTCGGAAGGGGGCCTCGCCATGAGCAGTTCTTC.

V usage is TRBV11-2 and J usage is TRBJ2-2; TRBD1 might be the D (6 bases). CDR3 length: 15 amino acids. V lost 1 base to trimming and J lost 5 bases, with 11 bases between them. The germline CDR1 and CDR2 sequences are SGHAT and FQNNGV. The CDR3 region is CASSLGSRGTGELFF. DNA of the CDR3: TGTGCCAGCAGCTTAGGGTCTAGGGGGACCGGGGAGCTGTTTTTT.

The rearrangement uses TRBV4-1 and TRBJ1-2, with 7 bases lining up with TRBD1. CDR1 is MGHRA and CDR2 is YSYEKL in the germline V gene. The J segment lost 3 bases and the V segment lost 3 bases, leaving 13 bases of the junction unmatched. This CDR3 has 17 amino acids. The CDR3 sequence: CASSQPTDRKIDYGYTF. The CDR3 DNA reads as TGCGCCAGCAGCCAGCCGACGGACAGGAAAATTGACTATGGCTACACCTTC.